The rows below give T cell receptor beta chains drawn from one sample of a study of cytomegalovirus exposure and HLA in healthy donors. Here immunoSEQ multiplex PCR was the method, and the copy in TCRdb shows in-frame clones only, minus some. The table includes roughly 110,000 clones, roughly three quarters detected once. Sequencing was carried out using PBMCs. All receptors come from a woman in her late teens or twenties in good health and CMV-seropositive. CDR3s include the opening cysteine and the closing phenylalanine or tryptophan. A D gene is named only where the DNA matches it firmly. Size tells how often a clone was seen (once, few, many) or the class of an expanded clone, and some rows leave it out.

len: 15; v_gene: TRBV6-5; abundance: once; j_gene: TRBJ1-1; d_gene: TRBD1; CDR3nt: TGTGCCAGCTCCTCTCCGGGACAGGGGAACACTGAAGCTTTCTTT; CDR3aa: CASSSPGQGNTEAFF
len: 14; v_gene: TRBV30; abundance: -; j_gene: TRBJ1-1; d_gene: -; CDR3nt: TGTGCCTGGAGTGTACGTCGGTGGACAGCTGAAGCTTTCTTT; CDR3aa: CAWSVRRWTAEAFF
len: 12; v_gene: TRBV7-7; abundance: -; j_gene: TRBJ1-5; d_gene: -; CDR3nt: TGTGCTACGTACTTAGAGGTAACTCCCCAGCATTTT; CDR3aa: CATYLEVTPQHF
len: 16; v_gene: TRBV5-6; abundance: -; j_gene: TRBJ1-4; d_gene: TRBD1; CDR3nt: TGTGCCAGCAGCTTAAGGTCGCAGGGGGCGACGGGAAAACTGTTTTTT; CDR3aa: CASSLRSQGATGKLFF
len: 15; v_gene: TRBV29-1; abundance: few; j_gene: TRBJ1-1; d_gene: TRBD1; CDR3nt: TGCAGCGTTGGGGATCTTGGGACAGGGGAAACTGAAGCTTTCTTT; CDR3aa: CSVGDLGTGETEAFF
len: 16; v_gene: TRBV5-1; abundance: -; j_gene: TRBJ2-6; d_gene: TRBD2; CDR3nt: TGCGCCAGCAGCGCTAGCGGTAACTCTGGGGCCAACGTCCTGACTTTC; CDR3aa: CASSASGNSGANVLTF
len: 14; v_gene: TRBV30; abundance: -; j_gene: TRBJ1-4; d_gene: TRBD1; CDR3nt: TGTGCCTGGGCCCGGACAGGGACAAATGAAAAACTGTTTTTT; CDR3aa: CAWARTGTNEKLFF
len: 17; v_gene: TRBV11-3; abundance: few; j_gene: TRBJ2-3; d_gene: -; CDR3nt: TGTGCCAGCAGCTCCTCCCCGGGACGGGGGAGCACAGATACGCAGTATTTT; CDR3aa: CASSSSPGRGSTDTQYF
len: 16; v_gene: TRBV11-2; abundance: once; j_gene: TRBJ1-2; d_gene: TRBD1; CDR3nt: TGTGCCAGCAGCCCAGGCGGGGACAGGCAGGGGTATGGCTACACCTTC; CDR3aa: CASSPGGDRQGYGYTF
len: 14; v_gene: TRBV6-1; abundance: -; j_gene: TRBJ1-1; d_gene: TRBD1; CDR3nt: TGTGCCAGCATCAAGGACGGGACAGGCACTGAAGCTTTCTTT; CDR3aa: CASIKDGTGTEAFF
len: 14; v_gene: TRBV27; abundance: -; j_gene: TRBJ2-3; d_gene: -; CDR3nt: TGTGCCAGCAGTTTTCTACGCGGCACAGATACGCAGTATTTT; CDR3aa: CASSFLRGTDTQYF